This is a list of T cell receptor beta chains from one sample in a study of vaccination and CD4 T cells after COVID-19. From the PCR reads, TCRdb called clonotypes with MiXCR, one entry per CDR3 protein. The table has about 10,000 distinct CDR3 sequences, around 59% seen once; the top ten hold around 15%. Their specific antigens are unknown. The sample was CD4+ T cells from blood, cultured in vitro. These receptors were obtained from a human donor who had recovered from COVID-19. The CDR3 runs from the conserved cysteine through the conserved F or W. Each record gives: D gene, V gene, J gene, clone size, CDR3 protein, CDR3 DNA. The D gene is left open where the match is weak. Rows may omit the clone size; those that give it use once, few, many or a size class.

>TRBD1|TRBV7-3|TRBJ1-2|few
CASSSTGGRYGYTF
TGTGCCAGCAGTTCGACAGGGGGGAGATATGGCTACACCTTC
>TRBD1|TRBV7-2|TRBJ2-7|-
CASGKNRGYEQYF
TGTGCCAGCGGGAAGAACAGGGGCTACGAGCAGTACTTC
>TRBD2|TRBV29-1|TRBJ2-3|-
CSVEPGLAGDTDTQYF
TGCAGCGTTGAGCCGGGACTAGCGGGAGACACAGATACGCAGTATTTT
>-|TRBV6-1|TRBJ1-2|-
CASSGGAPSYGYTF
TGTGCCAGCAGTGGTGGGGCTCCATCCTATGGCTACACCTTC
>-|TRBV7-2|TRBJ1-1|few
CASSLEGGDTEAFF
TGTGCCAGCAGCTTAGAGGGGGGAGACACTGAAGCTTTCTTT
>-|TRBV5-4|TRBJ1-5|once
CASSLDGGGNQPQHF
TGTGCCAGCAGCTTGGACGGGGGTGGCAATCAGCCCCAGCATTTT
>TRBD2|TRBV12-5|TRBJ2-1|-
CASGRGLAGGDEQFF
TGTGCTAGTGGCCGGGGACTAGCGGGAGGGGATGAGCAGTTCTTC
>-|TRBV12-3/TRBV12-4|TRBJ2-1|once
CASSPAGESYNEQFF
TGTGCCAGCAGCCCCGCAGGGGAAAGCTACAATGAGCAGTTCTTC
>TRBD2|TRBV7-2|TRBJ2-1|-
CASSPQRGSYNEQFF
TGTGCCAGCAGCCCTCAGCGGGGCTCCTACAATGAGCAGTTCTTC
>-|TRBV2|TRBJ1-4|-
CASSLGWKQGPTNEKLFF
TGTGCCAGCTCTCTTGGATGGAAACAGGGCCCAACTAATGAAAAACTGTTTTTT
>-|TRBV25-1|TRBJ1-6|-
CASSIRRAGSPLHF
TGTGCCAGCAGCATTAGGAGGGCCGGATCACCCCTCCACTTT
>-|TRBV14|TRBJ1-1|-
CASSPGLLNTEAFF
TGTGCCAGCAGCCCGGGACTCCTGAACACTGAAGCTTTCTTT
>TRBD1|TRBV7-9|TRBJ1-1|-
CASSFTGTGGFF
TGTGCCAGCAGCTTCACCGGGACAGGGGGTTTCTTT
>-|TRBV7-2|TRBJ1-5|-
CASSLALGEGRHQPQHF
TGTGCCAGCAGCTTAGCTTTGGGGGAAGGACGGCATCAGCCCCAGCATTTT
>-|TRBV20-1|TRBJ2-7|few
CSARAPWTGEQYF
TGCAGTGCTAGAGCCCCCTGGACCGGCGAGCAGTACTTC
>TRBD1|TRBV6-1|TRBJ1-5|-
CASSEAGTVSNQPQHF
TGTGCCAGCAGTGAAGCCGGGACAGTTAGCAATCAGCCCCAGCATTTT
>TRBD1|TRBV7-6|TRBJ2-5|-
CASSLAGTGETQYF
TGTGCCAGCAGCTTAGCGGGGACAGGAGAGACCCAGTACTTC
>-|TRBV19|TRBJ2-5|-
CATQGERALKETQYF
TGTGCCACCCAAGGAGAGAGGGCTCTAAAAGAGACCCAGTACTTC
>-|TRBV6-1|TRBJ2-3|few
CASSETGTTDTQYF
TGTGCCAGCAGTGAGACAGGAACCACAGATACGCAGTATTTT
>-|TRBV7-2|TRBJ1-1|medium-sized
CASGPLEAFF
TGTGCCAGCGGGCCCCTTGAAGCTTTCTTT
>-|TRBV2|TRBJ2-2|-
CASSGQITGELFF
TGTGCCAGCAGTGGACAGATCACCGGGGAGCTGTTTTTT
>TRBD1|TRBV6-2/TRBV6-3|TRBJ1-6|few
CASNGNRGYYSPLHF
TGTGCCAGCAACGGTAACAGGGGATATTATTCACCCCTCCACTTT